These 16 T cell receptor beta chains were all obtained from the same sample, sequenced in a study of blood T cell repertoires in COVID-19 (dated by TCRdb to about 2020). Libraries were constructed by the immunoSEQ multiplex PCR assay. Held by TCRdb, this immuneACCESS table contains in-frame sequences only and omits some clones. Under half of the omission traces to an unresolved V gene where checked; the cause of the rest is unknown. The sample table shows hundreds of thousands of clones, and about 88% are seen once. 2.6% of the sample is taken by the ten largest. Sequenced input: PBMCs or T cells enriched from blood (not recorded which). These receptors came from a man in his fifties or sixties who had recovered from COVID-19.

The J gene is TRBJ1-1, the V gene TRBV12-3 or TRBV12-4; D gene uncertain. V was trimmed by 5 bases and J by 4 bases, leaving 11 bases between them. The CDR3 runs 13 residues. The CDR3 DNA follows: TGTGCCAGCAGTCCTTCACGGGGCACTGAAGCTTTCTTT. Its protein product is CASSPSRGTEAFF.

The chain joins TRBV7-8 to TRBJ2-2, with 8 nucleotides matching TRBD1. V shed 1 base and J 3 bases; nucleotides not matched to a gene: 7. Germline V lookup: CDR1 SGHVS, CDR2 FQNEAQ. The CDR3 is 17 residues long. CDR3 in amino acids: CASSLGFAQGDTGELFF. The CDR3 nucleotides read TGTGCCAGCAGCTTAGGCTTTGCACAGGGGGACACCGGGGAGCTGTTTTTT. Looking up the rest from reference TRBV7-8 and TRBJ2-2 gives the full variable domain: GAGVSQSPRYKVAKRGQDVALRCDPISGHVSLFWYQQALGQGPEFLTYFQNEAQLDKSGLPSDRFFAERPEGSVSTLKIQRTQQEDSAVYLCASSLGFAQGDTGELFFGEGSRLTVL.

V usage is TRBV18 and J usage is TRBJ1-1; TRBD1 is a possible D gene (5 bases). The CDR3 consists of 13 residues. The germline V and J ends were trimmed by 3 bases and 8 bases, with 13 bases remaining between them. Germline V lookup: CDR1 KGHSH, CDR2 LQKENI. DNA for the CDR3: TGTGCCAGCTCACCGAAAATGACAGAGGAAGCTTTCTTT. This codes for CASSPKMTEEAFF. Based on the CDR3 plus reference TRBV18 and TRBJ1-1, the full variable domain is NAGVMQNPRHLVRRRGQEARLRCSPMKGHSHVYWYRQLPEEGLKFMVYLQKENIIDESGMPKERFSAEFPKEGPSILRIQQVVRGDSAAYFCASSPKMTEEAFFGQGTRLTVV.

The chain recombines TRBV12-5 with TRBJ2-3; D might be TRBD2 (6 bases). The germline V gene encodes CDR1 LGHNT and CDR2 FRNRAP. The CDR3 sequence is 17 residues long. The V end was cut by 0 bases, the J end by 4 bases, with 17 bases between. CDR3 bases: TGTGCTAGTGGTTTGGTAGTGTCCGGGGGTCCGGCAGATACGCAGTATTTT. This sequence encodes CASGLVVSGGPADTQYF.

The chain joins TRBV2 to TRBJ2-1, with D possibly TRBD1 on 6 matching bases. Germline CDR1 SNHLY, CDR2 FYNNEI. Deletions cut 5 bases from V and 6 bases from J, with 17 bases between. CDR3 size: 15 residues. CDR3 bases: TGTGCCAGCAGTCCCGAGACAGGCGTTAGCAATGAGCAGTTCTTC. This codes for CASSPETGVSNEQFF.

V usage is TRBV11-2 and J usage is TRBJ2-7; D remains unclear. Germline-derived CDR1 and CDR2 are SGHAT and FQNNGV. Trimming removed 3 bases at V and 4 bases at J, with 7 bases between. The CDR3 is 12 residues long. The CDR3 is CASSLQRYEQYF. DNA for the CDR3: TGTGCCAGCAGCTTGCAGAGGTACGAGCAGTACTTC.

The J gene is TRBJ2-5, the V gene TRBV5-1; 10 bases line up with TRBD2. Germline CDR1 reads SGHRS; CDR2 reads YFSETQ. The V and J ends lost 0 bases and 5 bases, in that order; junction bases with no gene match: 7. The CDR3 extends over 16 amino acids. CDR3 in amino acids: CASSLAPSGRGETQYF. CDR3 coding DNA: TGCGCCAGCAGCTTGGCCCCTAGCGGGAGAGGGGAGACCCAGTACTTC. Together with reference TRBV5-1 and TRBJ2-5, the CDR3 gives the full variable domain: KAGVTQTPRYLIKTRGQQVTLSCSPISGHRSVSWYQQTPGQGLQFLFEYFSETQRNKGNFPGRFSGRQFSNSRSEMNVSTLELGDSALYLCASSLAPSGRGETQYFGPGTRLLVL.

The J gene is TRBJ2-5, the V gene TRBV28; D remains ambiguous. This CDR3 comprises 12 residues. The V end was cut by 5 bases, the J end by 3 bases, with 7 bases between. The germline V gene encodes CDR1 MDHEN and CDR2 SYDVKM. DNA for the CDR3: TGTGCCAGCAGTGTCAGGAAAGAGACCCAGTACTTC. It encodes CASSVRKETQYF.

The V call is TRBV6-1, the J call TRBJ2-1; D is undetermined. Trimming removed 0 bases at V and 6 bases at J, with 9 bases between. CDR1 is MNHNS and CDR2 is SASEGT in the germline V gene. The CDR3 is made up of 14 amino acids. Here the CDR3 reads CASSEAYSRNEQFF. CDR3 sequence (DNA): TGTGCCAGCAGTGAAGCATACAGCCGCAATGAGCAGTTCTTC.

The gene calls are TRBV6-5 and TRBJ2-1, with 9 bases aligning to TRBD2. The germline V gene has CDR1 MNHEY and CDR2 SVGAGI. V lost 10 bases to trimming and J lost 5 bases; unmatched junction nucleotides: 9. This CDR3 is 14 amino acids long. The CDR3 nucleotides read TGTGCCACTTCCGGGACTAGCATAAACAATGAGCAGTTCTTC. Its translation is CATSGTSINNEQFF.

This clone was counted a few times. The gene calls are TRBV11-3 and TRBJ1-3; a possible D gene is TRBD1 (5 bases). Trimming removed 4 bases at V and 7 bases at J, with 17 bases between. Germline loops: CDR1 SGHNT, CDR2 YENEEA. The CDR3 covers 15 residues. This CDR3 reads CASSSLGGRFNTIYF. CDR3 coding DNA: TGTGCCAGCAGCTCGCTTGGGGGGAGGTTCAACACCATATATTTT.

This chain links TRBV5-1 with TRBJ1-1; maybe TRBD1 (6 bases). Looked up from germline, CDR1 is SGHRS and CDR2 is YFSETQ. Trimming took off 2 bases at V and 5 bases at J, with 13 bases between the two ends. The CDR3 is 14 amino acids. DNA for the CDR3: TGCGCCAGCAGCTTCGCAAGTCAGGGGACTGAAGCTTTCTTT. Its protein product is CASSFASQGTEAFF.

J is TRBJ1-2 and V is TRBV19, with D perhaps TRBD1 (6 bases). There are 15 residues in the CDR3. CDR1 and CDR2 (germline): LNHDA, SQIVND (reference sequence). V gave up 1 base and J gave up 2 bases, with 11 bases separating them. The CDR3 protein is CASSIGPQGNYGYTF. DNA of the CDR3: TGTGCCAGTAGTATAGGGCCCCAGGGGAACTATGGCTACACCTTC.

This sequence joins TRBV19 and TRBJ2-1; 8 positions match TRBD1. The V and J ends lost 4 bases and 12 bases, in that order; junction bases with no gene match: 5. CDR1 LNHDA and CDR2 SQIVND come from the germline V gene (reference sequence). This CDR3 spans 12 amino acids. CDR3 sequence reads: CASSRGDRRQFF. The DNA of the CDR3 is TGTGCCAGTAGTAGAGGGGACAGGAGGCAGTTCTTC. Filled out from reference TRBV19 and TRBJ2-1, the complete variable domain reads DGGITQSPKYLFRKEGQNVTLSCEQNLNHDAMYWYRQDPGQGLRLIYYSQIVNDFQKGDIAEGYSVSREKKESFPLTVTSAQKNPTAFYLCASSRGDRRQFFGPGTRLTVL.

For the CDR3, the DNA is TGTGCCACCAGCGGGAGCGATCAGCCCCAGCATTTT. Translation: CATSGSDQPQHF. V usage is TRBV15 and J usage is TRBJ1-5, with unresolved D. Germline CDR1 reads LNHNV; CDR2 reads YYDKDF (reference sequence). V was trimmed by 5 bases and J by 5 bases, leaving 7 bases between them. The CDR3 is 12 residues long.

This rearrangement joins TRBV4-1 to TRBJ1-2, with D possibly matching TRBD1 (6 bases). V gave up 5 bases and J gave up 1 base, with 14 bases separating them. CDR1 and CDR2 (germline): MGHRA, YSYEKL. This CDR3 comprises 15 residues. In DNA, the CDR3 is TGCGCCAGCAGCAAGTCGACAGGAGATAACTATGGCTACACCTTC. Translated: CASSKSTGDNYGYTF.